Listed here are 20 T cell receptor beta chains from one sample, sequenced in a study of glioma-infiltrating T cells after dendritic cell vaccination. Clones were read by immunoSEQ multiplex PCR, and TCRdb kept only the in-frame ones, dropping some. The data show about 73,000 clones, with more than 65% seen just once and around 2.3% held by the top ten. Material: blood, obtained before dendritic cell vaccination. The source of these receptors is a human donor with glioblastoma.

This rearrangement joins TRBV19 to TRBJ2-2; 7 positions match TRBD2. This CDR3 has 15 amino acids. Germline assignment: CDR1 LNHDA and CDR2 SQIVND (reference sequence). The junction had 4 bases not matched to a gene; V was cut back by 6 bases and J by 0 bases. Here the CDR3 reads CASRAGTTNTGELFF. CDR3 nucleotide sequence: TGTGCCAGTAGAGCCGGGACTACGAACACCGGGGAGCTGTTTTTT.

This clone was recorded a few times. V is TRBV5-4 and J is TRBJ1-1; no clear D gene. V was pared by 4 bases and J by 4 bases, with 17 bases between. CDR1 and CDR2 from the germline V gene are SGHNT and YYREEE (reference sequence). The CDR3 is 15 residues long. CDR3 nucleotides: TGTGCCAGCAGCCAAGTGGACCGAGAGGGCACTGAAGCTTTCTTT. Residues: CASSQVDREGTEAFF.

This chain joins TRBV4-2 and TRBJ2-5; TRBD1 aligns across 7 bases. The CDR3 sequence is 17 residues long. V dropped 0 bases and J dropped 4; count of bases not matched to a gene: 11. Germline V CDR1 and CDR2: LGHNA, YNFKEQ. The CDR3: CASSQDRGQEARETQYF. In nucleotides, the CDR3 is TGTGCCAGCAGCCAAGATCGTGGACAGGAGGCAAGAGAGACCCAGTACTTC.

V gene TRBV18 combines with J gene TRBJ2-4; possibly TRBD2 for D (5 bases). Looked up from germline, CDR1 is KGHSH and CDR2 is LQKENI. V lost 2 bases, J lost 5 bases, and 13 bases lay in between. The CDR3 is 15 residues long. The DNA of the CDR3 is TGTGCCAGCTCACCAAACAGCGGCAGGCAAAACATTCAGTACTTC. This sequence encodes CASSPNSGRQNIQYF.

CDR3 DNA sequence: TGTGCCATCAGGGGACCGGGACAGGGGGCAGAAGCTTTCTTT. Its protein is CAIRGPGQGAEAFF. This chain joins TRBV10-3 and TRBJ1-1; TRBD1 matches at 12 bases. The CDR3 runs to 14 residues. In germline, CDR1 is ENHRY, CDR2 SYGVKD. With V trimmed by 6 bases and J by 8 bases, 7 bases remained unmatched.

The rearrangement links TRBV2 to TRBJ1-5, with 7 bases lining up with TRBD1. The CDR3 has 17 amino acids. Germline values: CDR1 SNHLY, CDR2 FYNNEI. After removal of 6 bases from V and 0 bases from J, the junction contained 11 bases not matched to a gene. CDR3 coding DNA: TGTGCCAGCAGGAGAGGGGGCTTAGGGAGTAGCAATCAGCCCCAGCATTTT. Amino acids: CASRRGGLGSSNQPQHF.

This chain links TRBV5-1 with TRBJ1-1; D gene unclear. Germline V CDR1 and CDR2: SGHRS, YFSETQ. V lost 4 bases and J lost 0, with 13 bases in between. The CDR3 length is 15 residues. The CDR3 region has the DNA TGCGCCAGCAGCCATGACGGGTTGCTGAACACTGAAGCTTTCTTT. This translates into CASSHDGLLNTEAFF.

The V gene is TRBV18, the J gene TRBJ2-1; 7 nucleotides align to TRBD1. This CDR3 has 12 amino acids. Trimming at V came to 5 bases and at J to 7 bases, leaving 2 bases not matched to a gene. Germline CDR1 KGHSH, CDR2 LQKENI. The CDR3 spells CASSLTGNEQFF. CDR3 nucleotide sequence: TGTGCCAGCTCATTGACAGGGAATGAGCAGTTCTTC.

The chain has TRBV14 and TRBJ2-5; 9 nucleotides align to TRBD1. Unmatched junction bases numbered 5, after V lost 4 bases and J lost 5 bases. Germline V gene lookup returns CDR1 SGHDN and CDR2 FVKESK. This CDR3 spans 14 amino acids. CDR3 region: CASSRTGAWETQYF. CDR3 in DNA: TGTGCCAGCAGCCGGACAGGGGCGTGGGAGACCCAGTACTTC. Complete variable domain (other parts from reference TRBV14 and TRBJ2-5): EAGVTQFPSHSVIEKGQTVTLRCDPISGHDNLYWYRRVMGKEIKFLLHFVKESKQDESGMPNNRFLAERTGGTYSTLKVQPAELEDSGVYFCASSRTGAWETQYFGPGTRLLVL.

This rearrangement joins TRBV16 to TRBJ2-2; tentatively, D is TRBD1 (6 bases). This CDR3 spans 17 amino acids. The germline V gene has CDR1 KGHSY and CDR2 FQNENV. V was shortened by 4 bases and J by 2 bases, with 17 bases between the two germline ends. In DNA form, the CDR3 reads TGTGCCAGCAGCCCCTTGGGGGCATCGCCCAACACCGGGGAGCTGTTTTTT. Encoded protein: CASSPLGASPNTGELFF.

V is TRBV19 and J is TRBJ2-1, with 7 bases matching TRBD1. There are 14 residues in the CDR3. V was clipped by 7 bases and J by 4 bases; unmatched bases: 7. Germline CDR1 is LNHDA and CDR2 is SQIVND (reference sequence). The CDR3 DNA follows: TGTGCCAGTACCCCGGGACAGAGGTACAATGAGCAGTTCTTC. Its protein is CASTPGQRYNEQFF.

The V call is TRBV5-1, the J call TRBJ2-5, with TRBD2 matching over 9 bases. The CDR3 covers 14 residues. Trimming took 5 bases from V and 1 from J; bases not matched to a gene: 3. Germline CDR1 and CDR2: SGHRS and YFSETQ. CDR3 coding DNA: TGCGCCAGCAGGGGGACTAGCCGCCAAGAGACCCAGTACTTC. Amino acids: CASRGTSRQETQYF.

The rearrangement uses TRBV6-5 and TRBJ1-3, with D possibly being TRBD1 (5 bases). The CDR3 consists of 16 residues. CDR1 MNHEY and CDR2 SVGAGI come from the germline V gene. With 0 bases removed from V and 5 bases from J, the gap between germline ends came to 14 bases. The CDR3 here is CASSYSGPGPRNTIYF. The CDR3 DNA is TGTGCCAGCAGTTACTCGGGGCCAGGTCCTAGAAACACCATATATTTT.

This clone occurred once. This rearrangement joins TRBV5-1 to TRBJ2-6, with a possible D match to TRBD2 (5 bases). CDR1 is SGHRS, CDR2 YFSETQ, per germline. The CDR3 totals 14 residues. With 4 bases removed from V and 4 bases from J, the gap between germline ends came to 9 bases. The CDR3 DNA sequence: TGCGCCAGCAGCACTAGTTCCGGGGCCAACGTCCTGACTTTC. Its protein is CASSTSSGANVLTF.

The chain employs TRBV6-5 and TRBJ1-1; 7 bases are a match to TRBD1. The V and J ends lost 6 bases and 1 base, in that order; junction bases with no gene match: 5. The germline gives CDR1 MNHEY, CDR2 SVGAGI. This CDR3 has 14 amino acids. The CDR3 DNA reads TGTGCCAGCAGGGAAGACAGGGCGAACACTGAAGCTTTCTTT. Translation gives CASREDRANTEAFF.

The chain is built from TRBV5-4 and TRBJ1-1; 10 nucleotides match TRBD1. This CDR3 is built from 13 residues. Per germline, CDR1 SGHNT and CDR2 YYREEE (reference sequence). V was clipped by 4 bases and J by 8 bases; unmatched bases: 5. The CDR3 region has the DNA TGTGCCAGCAGCCAGACAGGGGGCAGGGAAGCTTTCTTT. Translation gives CASSQTGGREAFF.

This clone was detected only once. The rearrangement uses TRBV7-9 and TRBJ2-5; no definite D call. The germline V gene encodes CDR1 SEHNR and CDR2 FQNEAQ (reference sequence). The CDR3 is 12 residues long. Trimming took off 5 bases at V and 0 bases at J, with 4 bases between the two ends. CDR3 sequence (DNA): TGTGCCAGCAGCCCGTACCAAGAGACCCAGTACTTC. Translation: CASSPYQETQYF.

CDR3 in amino acids: CATSRGPDIQETQYF. The CDR3 coding sequence is TGTGCCACCAGCAGAGGCCCGGACATACAAGAGACCCAGTACTTC. The rearrangement uses TRBV15 and TRBJ2-5; D may be TRBD1 (5 bases). The V end was cut by 1 base, the J end by 2 bases, with 11 bases between. This CDR3 comprises 15 residues. Germline CDR1 and CDR2: LNHNV and YYDKDF (reference sequence).

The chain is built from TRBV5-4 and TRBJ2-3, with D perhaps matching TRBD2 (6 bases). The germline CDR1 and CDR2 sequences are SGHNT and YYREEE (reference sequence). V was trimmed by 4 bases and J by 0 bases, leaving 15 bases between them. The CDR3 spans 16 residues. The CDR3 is CASSPSGGASTDTQYF. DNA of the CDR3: TGTGCCAGCAGCCCCAGCGGCGGGGCGAGCACAGATACGCAGTATTTT.

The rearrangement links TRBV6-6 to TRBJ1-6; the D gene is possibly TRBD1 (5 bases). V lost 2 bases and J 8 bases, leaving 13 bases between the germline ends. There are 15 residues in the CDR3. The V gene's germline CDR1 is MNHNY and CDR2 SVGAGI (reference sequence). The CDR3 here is CASSYGGLGDSPLHF. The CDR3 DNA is TGTGCCAGCAGTTACGGGGGACTGGGAGATTCACCCCTCCACTTT.